The rows below give T cell receptor beta chains drawn from one sample of a study of shared clonotypes between healthy human individuals. Clones were read by immunoSEQ multiplex PCR, and TCRdb kept only the in-frame ones, dropping some. This sample has 2.3 million or so clones; 90% to 95% occur once, and the top ten carry 0.35% to 0.45%. The sample taken for sequencing was naive CD4+ T cells from PBMCs. The receptor source for this set is a man aged 18 to 30 in good health. Some clones in this sample may be carry-over from other donors' samples. CDR3s include the opening cysteine and the closing phenylalanine or tryptophan. D genes are given only for firm matches. Size tells how often a clone was seen (once, few, many) or the class of an expanded clone, and some rows leave it out.

d_call j_call clone_size v_call cdr3_aa cdr3_nt
- TRBJ2-6 - TRBV19 CASSIAGTAGANVLTF TGTGCCAGTAGTATAGCCGGGACCGCGGGGGCCAACGTCCTGACTTTC
- TRBJ2-5 - TRBV19 CASSTAFGQETQYF TGTGCCAGTAGTACCGCTTTTGGGCAAGAGACCCAGTACTTC
- TRBJ1-1 once TRBV5-6 CASSLWVGTEAFF TGTGCCAGCAGCTTATGGGTCGGAACTGAAGCTTTCTTT
- TRBJ1-3 - TRBV19 CASSGGHAGNTIYF TGTGCCAGTAGCGGGGGACATGCTGGAAACACCATATATTTT
- TRBJ2-5 - TRBV10-3 CAISESHRDLEQYF TGTGCCATCAGTGAGTCGCACCGGGACCTAGAGCAGTACTTC
TRBD1 TRBJ1-5 once TRBV7-9 CASSPNRDSQPQHF TGTGCCAGCAGTCCAAACAGGGACAGCCAGCCCCAGCATTTT
TRBD1 TRBJ2-7 - TRBV2 CASSDWTGKNEQYF TGTGCCAGCAGTGATTGGACAGGGAAGAACGAGCAGTACTTC
- TRBJ1-5 few TRBV6-6 CASSYRDVGNQPQHF TGTGCCAGCAGCTACCGGGACGTGGGGAATCAGCCCCAGCATTTT
TRBD2 TRBJ2-7 - TRBV27 CASRVGLAGSEQYF TGTGCCAGCAGGGTGGGACTAGCGGGAAGCGAGCAGTACTTC
- TRBJ2-1 - TRBV28 CASARESFDNEQFF TGTGCCAGCGCCCGGGAGTCTTTTGACAATGAGCAGTTCTTC
- TRBJ2-1 once TRBV6-1 CASSEQGESEQFF TGTGCCAGCAGTGAGCAAGGGGAGTCTGAGCAGTTCTTC
- TRBJ2-3 - TRBV6-1 CASWAPGTDTQYF TGTGCCAGCTGGGCTCCGGGAACAGATACGCAGTATTTT
TRBD1 TRBJ2-2 - TRBV7-3 CASSQTGGAERELFF TGTGCCAGCAGCCAGACAGGGGGCGCGGAACGGGAGCTGTTTTTT
TRBD1 TRBJ2-7 once TRBV5-1 CASSLGEKTGIGYEQYF TGCGCCAGCAGCTTGGGGGAGAAGACAGGGATCGGGTACGAGCAGTACTTC
- TRBJ2-7 - TRBV29-1 CSIAGQSYEQYF TGCAGCATAGCCGGGCAGTCCTACGAGCAGTACTTC
TRBD1 TRBJ1-2 - TRBV6-5 CASSRDRDYGYTF TGTGCCAGCAGCAGGGACAGGGACTATGGCTACACCTTC
- TRBJ2-7 - TRBV4-1 CASSQVAVSYEQYF TGCGCCAGCAGCCAAGTGGCAGTATCGTACGAGCAGTACTTC
- TRBJ2-4 - TRBV28 CASLGLNIQYF TGTGCCAGTTTAGGACTAAACATTCAGTACTTC
TRBD2 TRBJ2-5 few TRBV5-6 CASRMGGLAGVGSETQYF TGTGCCAGCAGAATGGGGGGACTAGCGGGAGTCGGGTCAGAGACCCAGTACTTC
- TRBJ2-7 - TRBV6-5 CASTSRDFPSGEQYF TGTGCCAGCACCTCGCGGGACTTCCCTTCGGGCGAGCAGTACTTC
- TRBJ1-3 once TRBV2 CASSPQGRVARGAIYF TGTGCCAGCAGTCCTCAGGGGCGGGTGGCCCGGGGCGCCATATATTTT
- TRBJ1-1 - TRBV19 CASSISGAGTEAFF TGTGCCAGTAGTATCTCGGGGGCTGGGACTGAAGCTTTCTTT
- TRBJ2-7 - TRBV28 CASSFGTHYEQYF TGTGCCAGCAGTTTTGGGACCCATTACGAGCAGTACTTC
TRBD1 TRBJ2-3 once TRBV19 CASSIGAGGIDTQYF TGTGCCAGTAGTATAGGTGCAGGGGGTATAGATACGCAGTATTTT
TRBD1 TRBJ2-6 - TRBV9 CASSVWTGSGANVLTF TGTGCCAGCAGCGTTTGGACAGGGAGTGGGGCCAACGTCCTGACTTTC
TRBD2 TRBJ2-5 - TRBV10-2 CASRESGRVSETQYF TGCGCCAGCAGAGAGAGCGGGAGGGTTTCGGAGACCCAGTACTTC
TRBD1 TRBJ1-3 - TRBV5-1 CASSLKGTGDSGNTIYF TGCGCCAGCAGCTTAAAGGGGACAGGAGACTCTGGAAACACCATATATTTT
- TRBJ2-7 - TRBV28 CASSGDPEQYF TGTGCCAGCAGCGGGGACCCCGAGCAGTACTTC
- TRBJ1-5 few TRBV28 CASSPRHQPQHF TGTGCCAGCAGTCCCAGGCATCAGCCCCAGCATTTT
- TRBJ2-7 once TRBV4-2 CASSQVGAVGIYEQYF TGTGCCAGCAGCCAAGTAGGGGCAGTAGGGATATACGAGCAGTACTTC
TRBD1 TRBJ1-1 few TRBV19 CASTPDRESEAFF TGTGCCAGTACCCCGGACAGGGAAAGTGAAGCTTTCTTT
TRBD2 TRBJ2-7 - TRBV18 CASSPTGSSGRYEQYF TGTGCCAGCTCACCGACCGGGTCTAGCGGGAGGTACGAGCAGTACTTC
- TRBJ1-1 - TRBV2 CASSVLGTEAFF TGTGCCAGCAGCGTGCTAGGGACTGAAGCTTTCTTT
- TRBJ2-3 - TRBV7-9 CASSRDRGTDTQYF TGTGCCAGCAGCCGCGACAGAGGCACAGATACGCAGTATTTT
- TRBJ1-5 - TRBV6-5 CASSYGAPNQPQHF TGTGCCAGCAGTTACGGTGCCCCCAATCAGCCCCAGCATTTT
TRBD2 TRBJ2-1 - TRBV30 CAWNRLAGDNEQFF TGTGCCTGGAATCGACTAGCGGGAGACAATGAGCAGTTCTTC
- TRBJ1-1 once TRBV7-9 CASSLGASRPNTEAFF TGTGCCAGCAGCTTAGGGGCCAGTCGTCCGAACACTGAAGCTTTCTTT
- TRBJ2-7 - TRBV28 CASSLGSSAPLEQYF TGTGCCAGCAGTTTAGGATCCAGCGCCCCTCTCGAGCAGTACTTC
- TRBJ2-6 - TRBV5-1 CASSPVVGANVLTF TGCGCCAGCAGCCCGGTGGTCGGGGCCAACGTCCTGACTTTC
- TRBJ2-7 - TRBV5-4 CASSWDSYEQYF TGTGCCAGCAGCTGGGATTCCTACGAGCAGTACTTC
- TRBJ1-1 - TRBV2 CASSTNRAAEAFF TGTGCCAGCAGCACAAACAGGGCCGCTGAAGCTTTCTTT
- TRBJ2-7 - TRBV28 CASSSHRPQSEQYF TGTGCCAGCAGCTCCCATAGGCCCCAATCGGAGCAGTACTTC
TRBD2 TRBJ2-1 - TRBV5-1 CASSTHQREYNEQFF TGCGCCAGCAGCACACATCAGCGGGAATACAATGAGCAGTTCTTC
- TRBJ2-1 - TRBV4-1 CASSPFTLRESGNNEQFF TGCGCCAGCAGCCCTTTCACCTTGAGGGAGTCAGGAAACAATGAGCAGTTCTTC
- TRBJ2-3 - TRBV28 CASSLSKRPVGTQYF TGTGCCAGCAGTTTATCGAAGAGGCCCGTTGGTACGCAGTATTTT
TRBD2 TRBJ2-5 - TRBV4-2 CASSQGGASGKETQYF TGTGCCAGCAGCCAAGGGGGGGCTAGCGGGAAAGAGACCCAGTACTTC
- TRBJ2-7 - TRBV9 CATPGRIIWEQYF TGTGCCACTCCGGGCAGGATCATCTGGGAGCAGTACTTC
- TRBJ2-3 - TRBV5-1 CASSLGNRMVHSGRTDTQYF TGCGCCAGCAGCCTTGGGAACAGAATGGTCCATAGCGGACGCACAGATACGCAGTATTTT
TRBD1 TRBJ2-7 - TRBV7-9 CASSSTGEHEQYF TGTGCCAGCAGCAGCACAGGGGAGCACGAGCAGTACTTC
- TRBJ2-3 - TRBV7-9 CASSFLAGSTDTQYF TGTGCCAGCAGCTTCCTGGCGGGAAGCACAGATACGCAGTATTTT
- TRBJ2-7 - TRBV7-8 CASSLGTGLEQYF TGTGCCAGCAGCTTAGGTACGGGGCTCGAGCAGTACTTC
- TRBJ1-1 - TRBV28 CASGPSGVNTEAFF TGTGCCAGCGGGCCGTCTGGGGTTAACACTGAAGCTTTCTTT
- TRBJ2-7 - TRBV18 CASSPISGYEQYF TGTGCCAGCTCACCGATCAGTGGCTACGAGCAGTACTTC
TRBD2 TRBJ2-7 - TRBV6-6 CASSYLADSYEQYF TGTGCCAGCAGTTACCTAGCGGACTCCTACGAGCAGTACTTC
TRBD1 TRBJ2-7 once TRBV5-1 CASRSDTGDYEQYF TGCGCCAGCAGATCCGACACAGGGGACTACGAGCAGTACTTC
- TRBJ1-5 once TRBV27 CASSLNFDPLQPQHF TGTGCCAGCAGTTTAAATTTCGATCCCTTGCAGCCCCAGCATTTT
TRBD2 TRBJ2-5 - TRBV7-8 CASSLGGLAGVETQYF TGTGCCAGCAGCTTAGGGGGACTAGCGGGAGTAGAGACCCAGTACTTC
- TRBJ2-2 - TRBV11-3 CASSLDYGAGNTGELFF TGTGCCAGCAGCTTAGATTACGGGGCTGGGAACACCGGGGAGCTGTTTTTT